This TCR beta chain appears in the sequencing data of a study of T cell repertoires in cytomegalovirus infection. The wider study: Both a matching HLA type and CMV infection were indicated by public TCR beta signatures. Findings of the study overall: Dominant in the ex vivo response were TCR beta clonotypes restricted by HLA-C and specific for CMV. Summed frequency of public TCR beta families distinguished CMV carriers with the relevant HLA.

Points on this clonotype: The antigen remains unidentified.

The trim removed 2 bases at V and 6 bases at J, leaving 14 bases unmatched. The V gene's germline CDR1 is SGHTA and CDR2 FQGNSA. The CDR3 sequence is 17 residues long. TCRdb used MiXCR to reprocess the reads, holding one entry per CDR3 protein. The table includes just over 450,000 distinct CDR3 sequences, about 44% detected once. Material: cultured PBMCs, obtained from culture after CMV antigen stimulation. This chain links TRBV7-2 with TRBJ1-2; 8 bases agree with TRBD1. This sequence was found in a human donor in good health (CMV status not recorded). Some clones in this sample may be carry-over from other donors' samples. CDR3 sequence reads: CASSLWGTGPQRNGYTF. The CDR3 coding sequence is TGTGCCAGCAGCTTATGGGGGACAGGACCCCAACGAAATGGCTACACCTTC.